These 19 T cell receptor beta chains were sequenced from one sample in a study of tumor-infiltrating lymphocytes in localized non-small cell lung cancer. Repertoires were generated with immunoSEQ multiplex PCR, while TCRdb's copy carries only in-frame clones and drops some. Among roughly 10,000 clones listed, under 80% were seen once. Source material: uninvolved lung tissue not adjacent to the tumor. These receptors all come from a human donor with non-small cell lung cancer.

CDR3 in DNA: TGTGCCAGCAGCCGGGATCTAGGGACAGGGTCTTATTCGGGCTACACCTTC. Protein: CASSRDLGTGSYSGYTF. V gene TRBV7-9 combines with J gene TRBJ1-2, with 9 bases fitting TRBD1. The germline V gene has CDR1 SEHNR and CDR2 FQNEAQ (reference sequence). The CDR3 is made up of 17 amino acids. The V and J ends lost 5 bases and 8 bases, in that order; junction bases with no gene match: 18.

This clone was picked up a small number of times. J is TRBJ2-2 and V is TRBV29-1, with D perhaps matching TRBD2 (7 bases). The CDR3 length is 14 residues. Trimming took 3 bases from V and 4 from J, leaving 12 bases between them. Looked up from germline, CDR1 is SQVTM and CDR2 is ANQGSEA. The CDR3 here is CSVDGGPTTGELFF. CDR3 sequence (DNA): TGCAGCGTTGACGGGGGGCCCACCACCGGGGAGCTGTTTTTT.

Only one count was recorded for this clone. V gene TRBV28 combines with J gene TRBJ2-2, with 11 bases that match TRBD2. The germline V gene has CDR1 MDHEN and CDR2 SYDVKM. This CDR3 comprises 15 residues. V gave up 6 bases and J gave up 6 bases; unmatched junction bases: 6. The CDR3: CASSSTSGSPGELFF. In DNA form, the CDR3 reads TGTGCCAGCAGCTCAACTAGCGGGAGCCCCGGGGAGCTGTTTTTT.

The J gene is TRBJ2-7, the V gene TRBV30, with a weak D call TRBD2 (6 bases). Germline V lookup: CDR1 GTSNPN, CDR2 SVGIG (reference sequence). The CDR3 covers 13 residues. V lost 5 bases and J 2 bases, leaving 13 bases between the germline ends. Here the CDR3 reads CAWSRDSTYEQYF. CDR3 bases: TGTGCCTGGTCCCGGGACTCAACCTACGAGCAGTACTTC. The variable domain in full, completed from reference TRBV30 and TRBJ2-7, reads SQTIHQWPATLVQPVGSPLSLECTVEGTSNPNLYWYRQAAGRGLQLLFYSVGIGQISSEVPQNLSASRPQDRQFILSSKKLLLSDSGFYLCAWSRDSTYEQYFGPGTRLTVT.

The genes are TRBV7-2 and TRBJ2-1; 8 positions agree with TRBD2. CDR1 and CDR2 from the germline V gene are SGHTA and FQGNSA. V lost 4 bases and J lost 9; bases outside the gene matches: 5. The CDR3 covers 13 residues. The CDR3 loop is CASSSIAGSEQFF. CDR3 DNA sequence: TGTGCCAGCAGCTCCATAGCGGGAAGTGAGCAGTTCTTC.

This clone was seen only once. This rearrangement joins TRBV9 to TRBJ1-2; D call uncertain. Germline CDR1 and CDR2: SGDLS and YYNGEE. This CDR3 comprises 17 residues. V dropped 1 base and J dropped 3 bases, with 19 bases sitting between them. CDR3 in DNA: TGTGCCAGCAGCGTACTTTCCCACCCCCGTTGGTACTATGGCTACACCTTC. Encoded protein: CASSVLSHPRWYYGYTF.

The chain recombines TRBV7-3 with TRBJ1-1; D gene uncertain. Germline CDR1 and CDR2: SGHTA and FQGTGA. Trimming removed 1 base from V and 1 base from J, with 4 bases in between. CDR3 length: 13 residues. Here the CDR3 DNA reads TGTGCCAGCAGCTTAAGAGGGAACACTGAAGCTTTCTTT. Translating gives CASSLRGNTEAFF.

This chain uses TRBV30 with TRBJ1-2; 10 bases are a match to TRBD1. V shed 5 bases, J shed 7 bases, and the junction held 10 bases outside the gene matches. The CDR3 is 14 amino acids. Germline lookup yields CDR1 GTSNPN and CDR2 SVGIG (reference sequence). Here the CDR3 DNA reads TGTGCCTGGGAAACCGGACAGGGGGTGGGTGGCTACACCTTC. Translating it yields CAWETGQGVGGYTF.

In this sample, this clone turned up a few times. V usage is TRBV2 and J usage is TRBJ1-4, with D possibly matching TRBD1 (5 bases). The V end was cut by 3 bases, the J end by 7 bases, with 18 bases between. The V gene's germline CDR1 is SNHLY and CDR2 FYNNEI. The CDR3 contains 16 residues. CDR3 DNA sequence: TGTGCCAGCAGTGACCCAGGGATTATTATAGGTGAAAAACTGTTTTTT. Its protein product is CASSDPGIIIGEKLFF.

Only a few counts were recorded for this clone. The chain couples TRBV7-9 to TRBJ2-3, with a possible D match to TRBD2 (6 bases). Trimming cost V 2 bases and J 6 bases, with 24 bases left between them. Germline V lookup: CDR1 SEHNR, CDR2 FQNEAQ (reference sequence). The CDR3 runs to 18 residues. In nucleotides, the CDR3 is TGTGCCAGCAGCTTACCCCCCCATGGCGGGGAGATCTTTGATACGCAGTATTTT. Residues: CASSLPPHGGEIFDTQYF. Variable domain in full (rest from reference TRBV7-9 and TRBJ2-3): DTGVSQNPRHKITKRGQNVTFRCDPISEHNRLYWYRQTLGQGPEFLTYFQNEAQLEKSRLLSDRFSAERPKGSFSTLEIQRTEQGDSAMYLCASSLPPHGGEIFDTQYFGPGTRLTVL.

This clone was observed a handful of times. The V gene is TRBV9, the J gene TRBJ2-6; D may be TRBD1 (6 bases). Germline CDR1 is SGDLS and CDR2 is YYNGEE. Trimming shortened V by 0 bases and J by 2 bases, and 9 bases separated the two germline ends. The CDR3 runs 16 residues. The CDR3 sequence: CASSVGAGAGANVLTF. The CDR3 DNA follows: TGTGCCAGCAGCGTAGGGGCAGGGGCTGGGGCCAACGTCCTGACTTTC.

This clone is a singleton in its sample. This chain connects TRBV6-1 to TRBJ2-3; TRBD2 might be the D (6 bases). The CDR3 has 16 residues. Trimming took 3 bases from V and 3 from J, leaving 16 bases between them. Germline lookup yields CDR1 MNHNS and CDR2 SASEGT. CDR3 in DNA: TGTGCCAGCAGTGATTTGGCAGGGAGGAAGACAGATACGCAGTATTTT. This translates into CASSDLAGRKTDTQYF.

The rearrangement uses TRBV7-2 and TRBJ2-7; D is tentatively TRBD1 or TRBD2 (6 bases each). Trimming shortened V by 5 bases and J by 3 bases, and 17 bases separated the two germline ends. Germline CDR1 is SGHTA and CDR2 is FQGNSA. The CDR3 extends over 15 amino acids. CDR3 loop: CASSKGGQLGYEQYF. CDR3 nucleotide sequence: TGTGCCAGCAGCAAAGGGGGGCAGCTTGGCTACGAGCAGTACTTC.

V is TRBV7-9 and J is TRBJ2-2; D is uncertain. The CDR3 length is 15 residues. Germline V gene data show CDR1 as SEHNR and CDR2 as FQNEAQ (reference sequence). V lost 3 bases and J lost 6, with 14 bases in between. In nucleotides, the CDR3 is TGTGCCAGCAGCTTGATTGACGGGTATGCCGGGGAGCTGTTTTTT. Amino acid sequence: CASSLIDGYAGELFF. The full variable domain, in which reference TRBV7-9 and TRBJ2-2 provide the parts outside the CDR3, is DTGVSQNPRHKITKRGQNVTFRCDPISEHNRLYWYRQTLGQGPEFLTYFQNEAQLEKSRLLSDRFSAERPKGSFSTLEIQRTEQGDSAMYLCASSLIDGYAGELFFGEGSRLTVL.

This chain uses TRBV7-8 with TRBJ1-4, with TRBD1 identical over 8 bases. Per germline, CDR1 SGHVS and CDR2 FQNEAQ. This CDR3 is built from 17 residues. The V and J ends lost 1 base and 8 bases, in that order; junction bases with no gene match: 12. In DNA form, the CDR3 reads TGTGCCAGCAGCTTAGAGGTGGTTCAGGGGGCAGGGGAAAAACTGTTTTTT. It encodes CASSLEVVQGAGEKLFF.

V usage is TRBV19 and J usage is TRBJ2-2; D is perhaps TRBD2 (5 bases). There are 17 residues in the CDR3. Germline CDR1 reads LNHDA; CDR2 reads SQIVND (reference sequence). V lost 3 bases to trimming and J lost 4 bases, with 18 bases between them. The CDR3 is CASSIPTRRSFTGELFF. The CDR3, as DNA: TGTGCCAGTAGTATTCCCACTAGGCGGAGCTTCACCGGGGAGCTGTTTTTT.

This chain joins TRBV4-3 and TRBJ2-2, with D unclear. CDR1 is LGHNA and CDR2 is YSLEER in the germline V gene. Trimming removed 1 base from V and 5 bases from J, with 11 bases in between. The length of the CDR3 is 15 residues. Here the CDR3 DNA reads TGCGCCAGCAGCCAAGCTATCTCAGCGACCGGGGAGCTGTTTTTT. Amino acid sequence: CASSQAISATGELFF.

The chain recombines TRBV4-3 with TRBJ1-4; no firm D call. Germline lookup yields CDR1 LGHNA and CDR2 YSLEER. CDR3 length: 17 amino acids. V shed 0 bases and J shed 0 bases, with 11 bases lying between them. The CDR3 protein is CASSQDSTVATNEKLFF. CDR3 in DNA: TGCGCCAGCAGCCAAGACAGTACGGTGGCAACTAATGAAAAACTGTTTTTT.

This clone is termed medium-sized. The chain recombines TRBV6-1 with TRBJ1-5; a possible D gene is TRBD1 (6 bases). CDR3 length equals 14 residues. V was trimmed by 3 bases and J by 9 bases, leaving 15 bases between them. From germline, CDR1 is MNHNS and CDR2 SASEGT. CDR3 amino acids: CASSERPYRAPQHF. As DNA, the CDR3 is TGTGCCAGCAGTGAGCGCCCTTACAGGGCGCCCCAGCATTTT.